This TCR beta chain was obtained from a study of blood T cell repertoires in COVID-19. Measured with immunoSEQ multiplex PCR; TCRdb has only the in-frame clones, and not every one. This table holds fewer than 600,000 clones, roughly 89% found once. The CDR3 has 16 amino acids. Trimming took off 1 base at V and 6 bases at J, with 18 bases between the two ends. In germline, CDR1 is SGHTA, CDR2 FQGNSA. Sample: peripheral blood. This clonotype originated in a man between 18 and 29 years old with COVID-19, enrolled during active disease. The chain is built from TRBV7-2 and TRBJ1-2; D is ambiguous. The CDR3 loop reads CASSLEFRAGLHGYTF. CDR3 bases: TGTGCCAGCAGCTTAGAATTTCGGGCAGGACTCCATGGCTACACCTTC. Drawing the rest from reference TRBV7-2 and TRBJ1-2, the complete variable domain is GAGVSQSPSNKVTEKGKDVELRCDPISGHTALYWYRQSLGQGLEFLIYFQGNSAPDKSGLPSDRFSAERTGGSVSTLTIQRTQQEDSAVYLCASSLEFRAGLHGYTFGSGTRLTVV.